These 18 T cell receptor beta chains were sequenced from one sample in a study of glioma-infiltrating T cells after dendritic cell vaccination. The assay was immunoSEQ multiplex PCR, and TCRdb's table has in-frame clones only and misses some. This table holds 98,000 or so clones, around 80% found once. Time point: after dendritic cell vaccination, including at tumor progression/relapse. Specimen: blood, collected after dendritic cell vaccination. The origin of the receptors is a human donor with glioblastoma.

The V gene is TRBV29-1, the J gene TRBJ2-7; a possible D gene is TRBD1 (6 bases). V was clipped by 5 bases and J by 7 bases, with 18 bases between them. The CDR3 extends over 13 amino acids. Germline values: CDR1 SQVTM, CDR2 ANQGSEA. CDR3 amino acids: CSVKGVLSREQYF. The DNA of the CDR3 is TGCAGCGTTAAGGGGGTGCTTTCCCGTGAGCAGTACTTC.

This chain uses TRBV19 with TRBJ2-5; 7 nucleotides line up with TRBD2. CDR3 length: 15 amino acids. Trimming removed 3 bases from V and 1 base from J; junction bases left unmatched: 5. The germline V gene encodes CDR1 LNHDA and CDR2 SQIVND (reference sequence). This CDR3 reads CASSIYLAGQETQYF. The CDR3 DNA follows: TGTGCCAGTAGTATTTACTTAGCGGGCCAAGAGACCCAGTACTTC.

In DNA, the CDR3 is TGTGCCGCCTCACGGGGAAGACTTTACGAGCAGTACTTC. It encodes CAASRGRLYEQYF. The chain uses TRBV6-6 and TRBJ2-7; perhaps TRBD2 as D (5 bases). The CDR3 totals 13 residues. CDR1 is MNHNY and CDR2 is SVGAGI in the germline V gene (reference sequence). The germline V and J ends were trimmed by 11 bases and 4 bases, with 18 bases remaining between them.

In nucleotides, the CDR3 is TGTGCCAGCAGCCAGGGGTCAGGGTCATCCTACGAGCAGTACTTC. Translated: CASSQGSGSSYEQYF. The genes are TRBV7-9 and TRBJ2-7, with a weak D call TRBD1 (6 bases). Trimming removed 5 bases at V and 1 base at J, with 15 bases between. CDR1 is SEHNR and CDR2 is FQNEAQ in the germline V gene (reference sequence). The CDR3 length is 15 residues. Based on the CDR3 plus reference TRBV7-9 and TRBJ2-7, the full variable domain is DTGVSQNPRHKITKRGQNVTFRCDPISEHNRLYWYRQTLGQGPEFLTYFQNEAQLEKSRLLSDRFSAERPKGSFSTLEIQRTEQGDSAMYLCASSQGSGSSYEQYFGPGTRLTVT.

As DNA, the CDR3 is TGTGCCAGCAGTTTACTCAGCGGGAGTGTGAATGAGCAGTTCTTC. Protein product: CASSLLSGSVNEQFF. The V gene is TRBV27, the J gene TRBJ2-1; TRBD2 matches at 8 bases. J gave up 7 bases and V 2 bases, and 7 bases lay outside the gene matches. The CDR3 runs to 15 residues. Germline CDR1 and CDR2: MNHEY and SMNVEV (reference sequence).

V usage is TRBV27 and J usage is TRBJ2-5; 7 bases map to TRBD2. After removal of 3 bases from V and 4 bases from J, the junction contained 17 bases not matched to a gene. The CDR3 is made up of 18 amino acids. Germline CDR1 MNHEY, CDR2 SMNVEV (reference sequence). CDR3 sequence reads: CASSFSLLAAVRGETQYF. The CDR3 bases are TGTGCCAGCAGTTTCTCTTTGCTAGCGGCCGTACGGGGAGAGACCCAGTACTTC.

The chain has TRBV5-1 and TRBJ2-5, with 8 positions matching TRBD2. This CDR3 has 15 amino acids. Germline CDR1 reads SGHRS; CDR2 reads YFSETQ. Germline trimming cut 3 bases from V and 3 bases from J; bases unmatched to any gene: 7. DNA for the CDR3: TGCGCCAGCAGCTCAGGATCGGGGGGGGAAGAGACCCAGTACTTC. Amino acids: CASSSGSGGEETQYF. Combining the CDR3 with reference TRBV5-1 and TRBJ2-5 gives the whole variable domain KAGVTQTPRYLIKTRGQQVTLSCSPISGHRSVSWYQQTPGQGLQFLFEYFSETQRNKGNFPGRFSGRQFSNSRSEMNVSTLELGDSALYLCASSSGSGGEETQYFGPGTRLLVL.

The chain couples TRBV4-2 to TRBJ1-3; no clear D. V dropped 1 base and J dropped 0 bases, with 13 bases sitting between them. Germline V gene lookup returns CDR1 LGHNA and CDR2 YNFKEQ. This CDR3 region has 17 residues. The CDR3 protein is CASSQVSGTDSGNTIYF. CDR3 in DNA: TGTGCCAGCAGCCAAGTCTCGGGAACCGACTCTGGAAACACCATATATTTT.

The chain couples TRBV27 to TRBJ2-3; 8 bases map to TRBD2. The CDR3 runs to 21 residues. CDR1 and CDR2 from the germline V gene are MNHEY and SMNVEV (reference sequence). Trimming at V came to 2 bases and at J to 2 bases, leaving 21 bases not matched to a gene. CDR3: CASSLTHPRSGGRTYTDTQYF. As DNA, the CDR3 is TGTGCCAGCAGTTTAACCCACCCAAGGAGCGGGGGACGGACATACACAGATACGCAGTATTTT.

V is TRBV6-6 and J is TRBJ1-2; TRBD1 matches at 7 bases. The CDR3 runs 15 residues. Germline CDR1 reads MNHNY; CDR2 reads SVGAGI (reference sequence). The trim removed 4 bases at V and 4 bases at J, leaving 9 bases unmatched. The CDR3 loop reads CASSSSTGVPYGYTF. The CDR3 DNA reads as TGTGCCAGCAGTTCCTCTACAGGGGTTCCCTATGGCTACACCTTC.

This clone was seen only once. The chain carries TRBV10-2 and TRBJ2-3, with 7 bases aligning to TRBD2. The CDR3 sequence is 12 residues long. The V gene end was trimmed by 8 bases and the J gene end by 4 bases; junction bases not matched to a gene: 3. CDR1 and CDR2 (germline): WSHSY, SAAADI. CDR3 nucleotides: TGCGCCAGCGGCGGGAGCCCAGATACGCAGTATTTT. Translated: CASGGSPDTQYF.

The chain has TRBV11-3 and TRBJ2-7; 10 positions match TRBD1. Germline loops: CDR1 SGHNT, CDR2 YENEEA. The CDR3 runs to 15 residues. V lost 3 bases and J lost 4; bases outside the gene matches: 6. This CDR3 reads CASSFRDRGSYEQYF. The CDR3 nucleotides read TGTGCCAGCAGCTTCCGGGACAGGGGCAGTTACGAGCAGTACTTC.

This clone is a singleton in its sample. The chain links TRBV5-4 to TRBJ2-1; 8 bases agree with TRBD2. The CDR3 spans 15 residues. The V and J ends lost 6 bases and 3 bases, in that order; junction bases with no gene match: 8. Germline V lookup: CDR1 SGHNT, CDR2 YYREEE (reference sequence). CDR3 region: CASTSVAGNYNEQFF. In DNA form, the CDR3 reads TGTGCCAGCACCTCGGTAGCGGGAAACTACAATGAGCAGTTCTTC.

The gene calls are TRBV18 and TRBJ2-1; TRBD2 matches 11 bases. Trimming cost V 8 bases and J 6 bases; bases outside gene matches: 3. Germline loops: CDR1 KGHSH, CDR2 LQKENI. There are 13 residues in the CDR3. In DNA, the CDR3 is TGTGCCAGCCTAGCGGGGGGCCCCAATGAGCAGTTCTTC. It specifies CASLAGGPNEQFF.

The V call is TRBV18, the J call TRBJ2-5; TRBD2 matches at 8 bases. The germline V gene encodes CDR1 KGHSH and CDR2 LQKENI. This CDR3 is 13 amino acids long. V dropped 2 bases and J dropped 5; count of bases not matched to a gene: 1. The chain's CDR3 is CASSPKRGETQYF. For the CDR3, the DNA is TGTGCCAGCTCACCAAAGCGGGGGGAGACCCAGTACTTC.

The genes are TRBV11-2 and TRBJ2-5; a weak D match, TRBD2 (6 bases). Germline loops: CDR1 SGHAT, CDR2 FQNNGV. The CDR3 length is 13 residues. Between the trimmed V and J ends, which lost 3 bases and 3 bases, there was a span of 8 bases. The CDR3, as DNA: TGTGCCAGCAGCTTTACGGGGGAAGAGACCCAGTACTTC. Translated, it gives CASSFTGEETQYF.

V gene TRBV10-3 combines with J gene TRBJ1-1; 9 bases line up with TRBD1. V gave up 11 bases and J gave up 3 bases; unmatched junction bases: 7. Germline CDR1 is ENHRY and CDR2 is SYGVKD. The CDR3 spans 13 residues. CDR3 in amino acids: CAGAQGADTEAFF. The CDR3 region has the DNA TGTGCCGGAGCACAGGGGGCGGACACTGAAGCTTTCTTT.

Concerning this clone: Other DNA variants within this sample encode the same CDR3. This CDR3 reads CASSRTVDYGYTF. DNA for the CDR3: TGTGCCAGCAGCCGGACAGTAGACTATGGCTACACCTTC. The V gene is TRBV2, the J gene TRBJ1-2, with a tentative D call TRBD1 (6 bases). V was clipped by 6 bases and J by 3 bases, with 11 bases between them. The CDR3 spans 13 residues. The germline CDR1 and CDR2 sequences are SNHLY and FYNNEI.